These 12 T cell receptor beta chains were all obtained from the same sample, sequenced in a study of T cells after yellow fever vaccination. Using its own MiXCR run on the 5' RACE reads, TCRdb lists one record per CDR3 protein. The table lists 230,000 or so distinct CDR3 sequences, roughly 3.7% of them singletons. The sequences come from PBMCs, collected 15 days after the yellow fever booster vaccination. The receptors here all came from a man aged 18 to 30 who received the YFV17D yellow fever vaccine.

There are a few counts of this clonotype. The chain has TRBV10-3 and TRBJ1-6; D is perhaps TRBD1 (6 bases). The CDR3 length is 15 residues. Trimming took 7 bases from V and 2 from J, leaving 12 bases between them. Germline assignment: CDR1 ENHRY and CDR2 SYGVKD. This chain's CDR3 is CAIKRGTTYNSPLHF. CDR3 DNA: TGTGCCATCAAACGCGGGACAACCTATAATTCACCCCTCCACTTT.

This clonotype was observed a few times. The rearrangement joins TRBV4-1 to TRBJ2-3; 8 nucleotides match TRBD2. After removal of 1 base from V and 1 base from J, the junction contained 4 bases not matched to a gene. CDR1 is MGHRA and CDR2 is YSYEKL in the germline V gene. The CDR3 runs to 16 residues. The chain's CDR3 is CASSQVSAGGTDTQYF. Written as DNA, the CDR3 is TGCGCCAGCAGCCAAGTTTCAGCGGGGGGCACAGATACGCAGTATTTT.

This clonotype was observed many times. V gene TRBV6-2 or TRBV6-3 combines with J gene TRBJ2-3, with 11 nucleotides matching TRBD2. V lost 4 bases to trimming and J lost 4 bases; unmatched junction nucleotides: 4. Per the germline V gene, CDR1 is MNHEY and CDR2 is SVGEGT. The CDR3 is 15 residues long. The CDR3 DNA reads as TGTGCCAGCAGTTTACCGGGACTAGCGGCAGATACGCAGTATTTT. It specifies CASSLPGLAADTQYF.

In its sample, this clonotype was seen a few times. The rearrangement uses TRBV20-1 and TRBJ2-7; perhaps D is TRBD1 or TRBD2 (6 bases each). Between the trimmed V and J ends, which lost 6 bases and 1 base, there was a span of 10 bases. Germline V lookup: CDR1 DFQATT, CDR2 SNEGSKA (reference sequence). The CDR3 covers 12 residues. The CDR3 DNA sequence: TGCAGTGCGTCGGGGGCTTCCTACGAGCAGTACTTC. Its protein is CSASGASYEQYF.

This clonotype was observed at least ten times. The CDR3 loop reads CASSDEGTQYF. The DNA for the CDR3 is TGTGCCAGCAGTGATGAGGGCACGCAGTATTTT. The genes are TRBV2 and TRBJ2-3; D possibly corresponds to TRBD2 (5 bases). The CDR3 loop spans 11 amino acids. CDR1 and CDR2 (germline): SNHLY, FYNNEI. V gave up 3 bases and J gave up 9 bases, with 7 bases separating them.

This clonotype was detected many times. J is TRBJ1-6 and V is TRBV4-1, with D possibly matching TRBD1 (5 bases). V lost 0 bases and J lost 9, with 12 bases in between. The CDR3 contains 15 residues. Germline lookup yields CDR1 MGHRA and CDR2 YSYEKL. CDR3: CASSQEGVGGSPLHF. CDR3 in DNA: TGCGCCAGCAGCCAAGAAGGGGTTGGCGGTTCACCCCTCCACTTT.

This clonotype occurred many times. V gene TRBV5-4 combines with J gene TRBJ2-1; 12 bases are shared with TRBD2. Germline CDR1 and CDR2: SGHNT and YYREEE (reference sequence). The CDR3 totals 16 residues. Losses at the gene ends were 4 bases for V and 9 bases for J; bases not matched to a gene: 11. The CDR3 DNA reads TGTGCCAGCAGCCCTTCCACGCTAGCGGGGGGGGCTGAGCAGTTCTTC. Its translation: CASSPSTLAGGAEQFF.

This clonotype was recorded many times. V is TRBV7-9 and J is TRBJ2-5, with D perhaps matching TRBD1 (6 bases). Germline V lookup: CDR1 SEHNR, CDR2 FQNEAQ (reference sequence). The ends were cut back, 1 base at V and 4 bases at J, with 7 bases in the middle. The CDR3 runs to 13 residues. CDR3 residues: CASSLDRAETQYF. CDR3 in DNA: TGTGCCAGCAGCTTAGACAGGGCAGAGACCCAGTACTTC. Supplemented by reference TRBV7-9 and TRBJ2-5, the full variable domain reads DTGVSQNPRHKITKRGQNVTFRCDPISEHNRLYWYRQTLGQGPEFLTYFQNEAQLEKSRLLSDRFSAERPKGSFSTLEIQRTEQGDSAMYLCASSLDRAETQYFGPGTRLLVL.

With regard to this clonotype: A much larger clone differs from this one at a single base, so this may be a read error. The rearrangement joins TRBV7-6 to TRBJ1-5; D remains unclear. Germline loops: CDR1 SGHVS, CDR2 FNYEAQ. Trimming stripped 1 base from V and 11 bases from J, with 9 bases between. The CDR3 has 12 residues. In DNA form, the CDR3 reads TGTGCCAGCAGCTTAGACGTGGATTCCCAGCATTTT. Protein product: CASSLDVDSQHF.

This clonotype was seen ten or more times. The chain has TRBV20-1 and TRBJ2-6, with D possibly TRBD1 on 6 matching bases. This CDR3 is 15 amino acids long. Germline CDR1 and CDR2: DFQATT and SNEGSKA (reference sequence). V was cut by 0 bases and J by 4 bases, with 10 bases left in between. The CDR3 reads CSARDTGFGANVLTF. CDR3 DNA: TGCAGTGCTAGAGATACAGGGTTCGGGGCCAACGTCCTGACTTTC.

This clonotype appeared many times. This chain links TRBV6-6 with TRBJ1-4, with D perhaps matching TRBD1 (5 bases). Trimming took off 6 bases at V and 8 bases at J, with 16 bases between the two ends. This CDR3 contains 14 residues. Germline V gives CDR1 MNHNY, CDR2 SVGAGI (reference sequence). The CDR3 spells CASRHSQEGEKLFF. The CDR3 coding sequence is TGTGCCAGCAGGCATTCACAGGAGGGGGAAAAACTGTTTTTT.

There are many counts of this clonotype. J is TRBJ2-1 and V is TRBV4-3, with D perhaps TRBD1 or TRBD2 (7 bases each). The length of the CDR3 is 14 residues. Germline loops: CDR1 LGHNA, CDR2 YSLEER. Trimming stripped 0 bases from V and 7 bases from J, with 10 bases between. DNA for the CDR3: TGCGCCAGCAGCCAAGACAGGGGGGGGAATGAGCAGTTCTTC. Translating it yields CASSQDRGGNEQFF.